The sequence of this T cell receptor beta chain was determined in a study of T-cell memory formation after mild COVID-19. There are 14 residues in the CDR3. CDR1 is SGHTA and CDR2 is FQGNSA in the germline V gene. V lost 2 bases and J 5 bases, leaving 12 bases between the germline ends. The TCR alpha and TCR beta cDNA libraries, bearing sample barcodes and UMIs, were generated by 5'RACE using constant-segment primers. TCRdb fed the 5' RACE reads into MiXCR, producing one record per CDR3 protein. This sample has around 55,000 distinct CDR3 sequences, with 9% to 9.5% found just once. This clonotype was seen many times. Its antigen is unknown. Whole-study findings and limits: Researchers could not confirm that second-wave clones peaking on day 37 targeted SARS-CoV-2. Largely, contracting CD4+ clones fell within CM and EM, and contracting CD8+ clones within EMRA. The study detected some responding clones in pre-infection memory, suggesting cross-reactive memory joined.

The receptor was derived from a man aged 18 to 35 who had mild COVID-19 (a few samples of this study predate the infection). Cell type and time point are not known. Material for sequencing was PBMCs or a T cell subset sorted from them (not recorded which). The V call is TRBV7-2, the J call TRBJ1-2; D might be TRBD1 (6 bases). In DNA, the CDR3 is TGTGCCAGCAGCTTATACAGGGACAATTATGGCTACACCTTC. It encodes CASSLYRDNYGYTF.